The entry below describes one T cell receptor beta chain. The sample originates from a study of shared clonotypes between healthy human individuals. Study as a whole: A couple of women and three men aged 18 to 49 made up the donors.

As defined, naive CD8 cells were CD45RO-negative and positively selected for CCR7, with terminally differentiated effector memory CD45RA+ cells excluded. The junction had 5 bases not matched to a gene; V was cut back by 4 bases and J by 4 bases. Germline V gene data show CDR1 as SGHVS and CDR2 as FNYEAQ. The CDR3 runs to 15 residues. TCRdb keeps only in-frame clones here, not all; method: immunoSEQ multiplex PCR. The table records approximately 740,000 clones, about 92% of them present only once. The sample taken for sequencing was naive CD8+ T cells sorted from blood. V and J are TRBV7-6 and TRBJ2-2; 8 nucleotides line up with TRBD2. The TCR comes from a man under 40 in good health. CDR3 region: CASSSGTRPTGELFF. The CDR3 nucleotides read TGTGCCAGCAGCTCGGGGACTAGACCCACCGGGGAGCTGTTTTTT.